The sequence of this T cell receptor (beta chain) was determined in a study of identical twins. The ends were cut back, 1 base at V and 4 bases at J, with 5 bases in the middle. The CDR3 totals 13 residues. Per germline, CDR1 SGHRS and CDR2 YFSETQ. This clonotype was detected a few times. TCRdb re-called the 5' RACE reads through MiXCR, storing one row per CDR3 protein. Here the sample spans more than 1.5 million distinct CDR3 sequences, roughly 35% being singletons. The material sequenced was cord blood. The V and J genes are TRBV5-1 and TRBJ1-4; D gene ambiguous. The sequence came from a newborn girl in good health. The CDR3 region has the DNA TGCGCCAGCAGCTTGTTTGGTAATGAAAAACTGTTTTTT. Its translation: CASSLFGNEKLFF.